This T cell receptor (beta chain) was retrieved from a study of T cells in Graves' hyperthyroidism and ophthalmopathy (dated by TCRdb to the late 2010s). With regard to the full study: Peripheral blood samples were taken at initial diagnosis, before any treatment was given. To identify TCR V-J signatures that set the groups apart, the researchers used a discovery cohort of 100 or so patients, made up of under 50 with Graves' ophthalmopathy and about 60 with stable Graves' hyperthyroidism. Prospective prediction of ophthalmopathy was tested in an independent validation cohort consisting of some 18 hyperthyroidism patients and 15 to 17 patients who later progressed to ophthalmopathy. For training and testing, the approximately 97 patients in the discovery cohort were randomly divided in a 7:3 ratio. Thyroid tissue and blood T-cell repertoires from six Graves' hyperthyroidism patients were also compared in the study. After sampling, hyperthyroidism patients received methimazole starting at 30 mg daily, and ophthalmopathy patients received high-dose intravenous methylprednisolone. According to the paper, TCR Vbeta CDR3 sequencing was carried out on around 140 peripheral blood samples, which came from fewer than 50 ophthalmopathy, around 74 hyperthyroidism and roughly 17 progressor patients.

Amplification of TCR beta CDR3 regions was carried out from RNA transcripts. The first round of RT-PCR for the TCR CDR3 was performed with the HTBI primer set and the Qiagen OneStep RT-PCR kit. Libraries were constructed in a second round of multiplex PCR, after which size selection and purification were carried out. Paired-end sequencing of the libraries was performed with 100 bp reads on an Illumina HiSeq2000. On the authors' methods: SOAPnuke was used to process the raw data, removing reads that contained adapters or uncalled bases, had a mean Phred below 15, or lacked an exact match to the constant primer or identifier. High-quality paired reads were merged using COPE v1.2.5, and each unique nucleotide sequence was defined as a clonotype. MiTCR v1.1 was used to align clonotypes to the IMGT TRBV, TRBD and TRBJ reference segments. Analysis was restricted to V-J combinations with a frequency above 0.0001, which covered roughly 99% of repertoires. The TCS score was defined as F50 (clonal expansion) divided by E x V (chaos), with BLOSUM62-based TCRdist calculated between CDR3 peptides within each V-J. Welch's t-statistics and random forest reduced roughly 500 V-J features to 10 to 15, which were used in a naive Bayes classifier (R e1071). TCRdb ran its own pipeline on the public reads, namely fastp trimming at Q25 and MiXCR clone calling, and kept in-frame beta chains. Every entry covers one CDR3 protein and lists the most common genes and DNA from its rows. The V and J calls and clone size come from TCRdb's table, not from the authors' own analysis. The table for this sample lists some 490,000 distinct CDR3 sequences; about 16% of them were counted only once. The ten largest make up 25% to 35% of the sample.

Broad study findings and their caveats: A 13 V-J signature model separated ophthalmopathy from stable hyperthyroidism, with over 85% sensitivity and roughly 82% specificity in cross-validation and 80%/75% in testing. In validation, the model predicted progression to ophthalmopathy with around 71% sensitivity and around 72% specificity, a median of 6.5 months before onset. Most expanded thyroid clonotypes (frequency above 0.001) were also detected in blood, a finding suggesting that blood repertoires may reflect thyroid immune responses. Sample size was not statistically predetermined, and investigators were not blinded to group allocation.

Moderately to severely active disease, a Clinical Activity Score of at least 3, a NOSPECS grade of at least 4, and a duration under 3 months were present in ophthalmopathy patients. The study excluded patients with uncontrolled infections, other autoimmune diseases, pregnancy or lactation. Diagnoses were established on the basis of clinical symptoms, serum thyroxine and TRAb, thyroid ultrasound, and orbital computed tomography. PBMCs were isolated from about 9 ml of fresh peripheral blood by Ficoll-Paque density gradient centrifugation. Total RNA was extracted using Trizol reagent, and RNA quality was assessed on an Agilent 2100 Bioanalyzer. This clonotype was counted only a few times. Its antigen remains unidentified. No much larger clone is present one base from it, and per-base qualities are unavailable. The clonotype originates from a woman aged 25 to 39 with Graves' ophthalmopathy. Input material: blood.

The CDR3: CASSFGGSRDTQYF. The nucleotides are TGTGCCAGCAGCTTCGGGGGGTCACGGGATACGCAGTATTTT. The rearrangement joined TRBV7-3 to TRBJ2-3, and TRBD2 matches 7 of the central bases. Clipping removes 3 bases from V and 6 bases from J, with 6 as the unmatched junction base count. From its cysteine to its phenylalanine, the CDR3 spans 14 amino acids. Solely the CDR3 DNA is kept, with 42 bases framed from the first base. CDR1 and CDR2 are read off the germline V gene as SGHTA and FQGTGA.